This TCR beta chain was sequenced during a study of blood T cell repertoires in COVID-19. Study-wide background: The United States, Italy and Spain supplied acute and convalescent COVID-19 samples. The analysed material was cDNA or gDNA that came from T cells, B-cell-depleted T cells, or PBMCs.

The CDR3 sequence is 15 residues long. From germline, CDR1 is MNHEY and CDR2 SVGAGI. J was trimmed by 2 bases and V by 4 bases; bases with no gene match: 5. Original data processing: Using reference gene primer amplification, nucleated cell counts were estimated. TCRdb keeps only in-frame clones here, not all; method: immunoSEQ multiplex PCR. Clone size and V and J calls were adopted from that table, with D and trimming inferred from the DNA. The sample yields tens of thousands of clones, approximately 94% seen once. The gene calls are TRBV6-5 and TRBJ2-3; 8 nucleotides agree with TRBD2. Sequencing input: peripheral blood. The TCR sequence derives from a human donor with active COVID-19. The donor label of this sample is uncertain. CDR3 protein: CASSSAGRVTDTQYF. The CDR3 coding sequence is TGTGCCAGCAGTTCGGCCGGGAGGGTCACAGATACGCAGTATTTT.